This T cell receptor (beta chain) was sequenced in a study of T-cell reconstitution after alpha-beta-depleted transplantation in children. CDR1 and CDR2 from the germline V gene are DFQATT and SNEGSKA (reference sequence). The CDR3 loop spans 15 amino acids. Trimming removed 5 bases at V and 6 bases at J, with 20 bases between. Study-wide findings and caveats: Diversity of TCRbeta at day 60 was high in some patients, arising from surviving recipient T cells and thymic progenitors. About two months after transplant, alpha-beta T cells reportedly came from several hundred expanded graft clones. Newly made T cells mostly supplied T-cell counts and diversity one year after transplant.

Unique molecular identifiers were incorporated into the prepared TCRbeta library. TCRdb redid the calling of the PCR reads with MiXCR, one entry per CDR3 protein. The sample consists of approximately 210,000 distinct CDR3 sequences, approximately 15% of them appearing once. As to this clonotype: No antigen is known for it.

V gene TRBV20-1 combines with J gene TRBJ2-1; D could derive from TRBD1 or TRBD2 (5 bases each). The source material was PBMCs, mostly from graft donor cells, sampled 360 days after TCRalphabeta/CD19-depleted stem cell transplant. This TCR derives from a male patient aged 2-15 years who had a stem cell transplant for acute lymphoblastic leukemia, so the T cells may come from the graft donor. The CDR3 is CSADSGTGFFNEQFF. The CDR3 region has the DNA TGCAGTGCTGACTCCGGGACGGGCTTCTTCAATGAGCAGTTCTTC.